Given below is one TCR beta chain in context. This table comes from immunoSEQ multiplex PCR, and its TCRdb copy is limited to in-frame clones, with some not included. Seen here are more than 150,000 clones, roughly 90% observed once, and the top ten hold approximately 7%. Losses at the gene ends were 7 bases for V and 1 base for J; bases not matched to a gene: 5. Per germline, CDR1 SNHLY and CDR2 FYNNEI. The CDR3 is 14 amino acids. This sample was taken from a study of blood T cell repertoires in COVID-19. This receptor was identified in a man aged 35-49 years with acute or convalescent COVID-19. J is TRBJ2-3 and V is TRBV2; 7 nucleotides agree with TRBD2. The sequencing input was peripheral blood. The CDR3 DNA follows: TGTGCCAGCAAGCGGCTAGCGGGCACAGATACGCAGTATTTT. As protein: CASKRLAGTDTQYF.